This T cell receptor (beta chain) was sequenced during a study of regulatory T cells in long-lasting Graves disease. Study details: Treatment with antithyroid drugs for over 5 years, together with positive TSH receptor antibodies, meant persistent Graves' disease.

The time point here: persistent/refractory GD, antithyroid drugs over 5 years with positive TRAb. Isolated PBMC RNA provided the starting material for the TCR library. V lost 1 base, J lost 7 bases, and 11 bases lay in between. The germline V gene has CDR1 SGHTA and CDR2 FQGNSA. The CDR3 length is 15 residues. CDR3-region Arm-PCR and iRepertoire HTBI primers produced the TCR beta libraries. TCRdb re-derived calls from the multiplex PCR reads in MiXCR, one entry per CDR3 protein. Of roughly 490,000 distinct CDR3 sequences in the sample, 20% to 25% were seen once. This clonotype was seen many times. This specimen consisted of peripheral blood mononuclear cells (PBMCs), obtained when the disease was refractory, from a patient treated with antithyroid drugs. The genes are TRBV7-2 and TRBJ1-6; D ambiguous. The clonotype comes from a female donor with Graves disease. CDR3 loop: CASSLVAAVNSPLHF. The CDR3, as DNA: TGTGCCAGCAGCTTAGTTGCGGCTGTAAATTCACCCCTCCACTTT.